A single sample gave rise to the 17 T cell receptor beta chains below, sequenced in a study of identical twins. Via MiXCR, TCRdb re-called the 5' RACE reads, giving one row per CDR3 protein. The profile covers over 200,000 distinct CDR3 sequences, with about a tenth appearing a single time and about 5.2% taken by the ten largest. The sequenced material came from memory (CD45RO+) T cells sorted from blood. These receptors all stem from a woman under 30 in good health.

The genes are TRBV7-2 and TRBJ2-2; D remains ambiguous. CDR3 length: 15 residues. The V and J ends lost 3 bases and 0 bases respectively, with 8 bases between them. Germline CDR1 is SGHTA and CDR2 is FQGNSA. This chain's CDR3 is CASSFGFSNTGELFF. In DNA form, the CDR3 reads TGTGCCAGCAGCTTTGGTTTTTCGAACACCGGGGAGCTGTTTTTT.

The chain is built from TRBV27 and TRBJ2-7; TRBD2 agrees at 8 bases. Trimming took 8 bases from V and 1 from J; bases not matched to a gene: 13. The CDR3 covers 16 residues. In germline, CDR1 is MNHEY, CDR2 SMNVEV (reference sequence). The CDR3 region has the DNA TGTGCCAGCGGCCTCGGGGGGGGTCGAGATTCCTACGAGCAGTACTTC. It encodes CASGLGGGRDSYEQYF.

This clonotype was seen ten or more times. CDR3 in DNA: TGTGCCAGCAGCTTAGCGTCCGTATACGAGCAGTACTTC. This gives the protein CASSLASVYEQYF. The chain links TRBV7-9 to TRBJ2-7; D call uncertain. V lost 0 bases, J lost 4 bases, and 7 bases lay in between. CDR1 and CDR2 (germline): SEHNR, FQNEAQ (reference sequence). The CDR3 runs to 13 residues.

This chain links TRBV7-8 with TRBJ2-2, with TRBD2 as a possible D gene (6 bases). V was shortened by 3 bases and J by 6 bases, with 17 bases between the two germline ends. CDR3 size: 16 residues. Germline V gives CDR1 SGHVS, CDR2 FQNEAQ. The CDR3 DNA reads TGTGCCAGCAGCTTGGCCGGGCCCCGGAGGGCCGGGGAGCTGTTTTTT. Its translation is CASSLAGPRRAGELFF.

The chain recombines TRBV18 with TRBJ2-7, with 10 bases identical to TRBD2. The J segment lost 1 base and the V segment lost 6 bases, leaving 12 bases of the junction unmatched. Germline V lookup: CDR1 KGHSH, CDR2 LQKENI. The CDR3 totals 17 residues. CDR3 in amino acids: CASSLLAGVMKSYEQYF. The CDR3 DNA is TGTGCCAGCTCGCTTCTAGCGGGGGTTATGAAGTCCTACGAGCAGTACTTC.

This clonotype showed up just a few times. Here the CDR3 reads CASSWTSGRVYNEQFF. The CDR3 nucleotides are TGTGCCAGCAGTTGGACTAGCGGGAGGGTTTACAATGAGCAGTTCTTC. The chain employs TRBV6-2 or TRBV6-3 and TRBJ2-1; 15 bases match TRBD2. CDR3 length: 16 amino acids. The ends lost 4 bases at V and 4 bases at J; junction bases unmatched: 2. CDR1 is MNHEY, CDR2 SVGEGT, per germline.

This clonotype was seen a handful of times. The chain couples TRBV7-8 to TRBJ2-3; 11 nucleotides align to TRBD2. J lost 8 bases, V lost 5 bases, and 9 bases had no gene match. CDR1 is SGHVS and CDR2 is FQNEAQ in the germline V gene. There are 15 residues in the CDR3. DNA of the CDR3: TGTGCCAGCAGCCCGGGACTAGCGGTGGGTGGTACGCAGTATTTT. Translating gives CASSPGLAVGGTQYF.

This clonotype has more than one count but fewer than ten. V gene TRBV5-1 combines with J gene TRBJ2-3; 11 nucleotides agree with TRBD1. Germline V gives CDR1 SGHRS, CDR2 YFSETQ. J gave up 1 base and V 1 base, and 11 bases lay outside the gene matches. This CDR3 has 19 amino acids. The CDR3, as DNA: TGCGCCAGCAGCTTGACGCCCGGGACAGGGGGAGGTGGCACAGATACGCAGTATTTT. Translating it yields CASSLTPGTGGGGTDTQYF.

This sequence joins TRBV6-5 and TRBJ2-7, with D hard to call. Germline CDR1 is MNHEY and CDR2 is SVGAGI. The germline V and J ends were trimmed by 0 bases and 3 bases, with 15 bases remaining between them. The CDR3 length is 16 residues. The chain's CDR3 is CASSYSKGGVLYEQYF. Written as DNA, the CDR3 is TGTGCCAGCAGTTACTCGAAGGGTGGGGTACTCTACGAGCAGTACTTC.

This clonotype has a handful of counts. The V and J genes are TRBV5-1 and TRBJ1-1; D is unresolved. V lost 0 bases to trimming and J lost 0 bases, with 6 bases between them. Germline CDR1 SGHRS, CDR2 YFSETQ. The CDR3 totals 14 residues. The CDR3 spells CASSLESMNTEAFF. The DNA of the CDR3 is TGCGCCAGCAGCTTGGAGAGCATGAACACTGAAGCTTTCTTT.

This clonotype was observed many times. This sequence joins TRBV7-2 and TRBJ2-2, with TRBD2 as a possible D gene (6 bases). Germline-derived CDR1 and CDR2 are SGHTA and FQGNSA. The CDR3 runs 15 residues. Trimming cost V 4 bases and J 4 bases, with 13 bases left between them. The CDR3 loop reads CASSWTTSGTGELFF. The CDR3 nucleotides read TGTGCCAGCAGCTGGACTACTTCGGGCACCGGGGAGCTGTTTTTT.

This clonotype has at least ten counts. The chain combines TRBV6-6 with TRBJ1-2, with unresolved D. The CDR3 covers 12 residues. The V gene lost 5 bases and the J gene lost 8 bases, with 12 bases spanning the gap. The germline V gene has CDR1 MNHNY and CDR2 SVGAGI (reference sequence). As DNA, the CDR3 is TGTGCCAGCAGTCTGCCCCAAGGAGGCTACACCTTC. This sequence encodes CASSLPQGGYTF.

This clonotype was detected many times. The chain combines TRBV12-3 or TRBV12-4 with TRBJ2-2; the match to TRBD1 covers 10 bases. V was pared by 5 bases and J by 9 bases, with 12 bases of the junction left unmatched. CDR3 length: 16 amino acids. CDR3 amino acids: CASSPGPGQGRRELFF. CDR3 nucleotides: TGTGCCAGCAGTCCTGGGCCGGGACAGGGGCGGCGGGAGCTGTTTTTT.

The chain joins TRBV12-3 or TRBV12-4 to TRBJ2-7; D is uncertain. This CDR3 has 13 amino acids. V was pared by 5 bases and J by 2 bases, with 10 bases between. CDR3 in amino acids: CASSTGPPYEQYF. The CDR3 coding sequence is TGTGCCAGCAGTACCGGGCCACCCTACGAGCAGTACTTC.

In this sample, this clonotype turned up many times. The CDR3 here is CASSILGTSGSHIQYF. The CDR3 DNA is TGTGCCAGCAGCATACTCGGGACTAGCGGGAGTCACATTCAGTACTTC. The J gene is TRBJ2-4, the V gene TRBV7-2; the match to TRBD2 covers 14 bases. The CDR3 runs to 16 residues. Trimming cost V 5 bases and J 8 bases; bases outside gene matches: 8. The germline V gene has CDR1 SGHTA and CDR2 FQGNSA.

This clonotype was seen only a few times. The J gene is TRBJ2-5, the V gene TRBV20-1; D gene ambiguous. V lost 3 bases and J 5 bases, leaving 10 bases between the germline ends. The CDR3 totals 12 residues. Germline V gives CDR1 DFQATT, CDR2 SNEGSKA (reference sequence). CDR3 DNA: TGCAGTGCTAGGTGGGGTGGGGAGACCCAGTACTTC. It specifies CSARWGGETQYF.

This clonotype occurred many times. CDR3 loop: CSASPARLSGELFF. CDR3 DNA: TGCAGTGCTAGCCCCGCCCGGCTTTCAGGGGAGCTGTTTTTT. The V and J genes are TRBV20-1 and TRBJ2-2; D unresolved. This CDR3 has 14 amino acids. V gave up 3 bases and J gave up 8 bases, with 16 bases separating them. CDR1 is DFQATT, CDR2 SNEGSKA, per germline (reference sequence).